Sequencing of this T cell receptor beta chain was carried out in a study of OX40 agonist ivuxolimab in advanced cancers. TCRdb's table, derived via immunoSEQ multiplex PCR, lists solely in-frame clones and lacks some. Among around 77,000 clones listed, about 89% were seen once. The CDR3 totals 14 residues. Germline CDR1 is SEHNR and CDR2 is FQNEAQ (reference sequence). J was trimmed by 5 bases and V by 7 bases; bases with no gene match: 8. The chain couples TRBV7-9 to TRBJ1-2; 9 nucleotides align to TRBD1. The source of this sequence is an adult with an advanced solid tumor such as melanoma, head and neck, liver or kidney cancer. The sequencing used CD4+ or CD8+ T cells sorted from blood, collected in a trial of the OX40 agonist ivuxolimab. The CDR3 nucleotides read TGTGCCAGCACCGAACTGACAGGGGGGTATGGCTACACCTTC. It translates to CASTELTGGYGYTF.